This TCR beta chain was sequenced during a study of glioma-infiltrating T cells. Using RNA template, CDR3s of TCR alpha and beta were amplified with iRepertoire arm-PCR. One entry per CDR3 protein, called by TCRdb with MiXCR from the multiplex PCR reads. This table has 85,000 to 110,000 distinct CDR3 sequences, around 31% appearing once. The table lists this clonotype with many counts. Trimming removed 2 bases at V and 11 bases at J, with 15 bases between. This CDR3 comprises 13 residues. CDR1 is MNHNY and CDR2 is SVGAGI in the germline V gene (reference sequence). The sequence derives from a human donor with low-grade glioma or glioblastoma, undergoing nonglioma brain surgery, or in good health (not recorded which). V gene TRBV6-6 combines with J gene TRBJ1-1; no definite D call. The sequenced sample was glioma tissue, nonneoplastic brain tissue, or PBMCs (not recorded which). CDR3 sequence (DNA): TGTGCCAGCAGTTACCGGGATCGGCTGAGGGCTTTCTTT. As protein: CASSYRDRLRAFF.